Below are 31 T cell receptor beta chains sequenced from a single sample in a study of regulatory T cells in long-lasting Graves disease. Arm-PCR of CDR3 regions with iRepertoire HTBI primers generated TCR beta libraries. TCRdb itself ran the multiplex PCR reads through MiXCR, one entry per CDR3 protein. Here the sample spans over 300,000 distinct CDR3 sequences, around 19% being singletons. Time point of the sample: persistent/refractory GD, antithyroid drugs over 5 years with positive TRAb. The TCR library was prepared using RNA isolated from PBMCs. The source was peripheral blood mononuclear cells (PBMCs), collected when the disease was refractory, from a patient treated with antithyroid drugs. These receptors originate from a female donor with Graves disease.

This clonotype was counted a single time. A much larger clone sits a single nucleotide away, making a read error possible. The chain employs TRBV10-3 and TRBJ2-7; 7 positions agree with TRBD1. The CDR3 totals 14 residues. The germline V gene has CDR1 ENHRY and CDR2 SYGVKD. The CDR3 loop is CTTRLDRSSYEQYF. The CDR3 DNA reads as TGTACCACACGCTTGGACAGGAGCTCCTACGAGCAGTACTTC.

This clonotype showed up just a few times. The genes are TRBV20-1 and TRBJ2-4; TRBD1 or TRBD2 may be the D gene (7 bases each). In germline, CDR1 is DFQATT, CDR2 SNEGSKA (reference sequence). Trimming pared 3 bases from V and 2 bases from J, leaving 14 bases between. This CDR3 comprises 15 residues. The DNA of the CDR3 is TGCAGTGCTAGGTACCAGGGGGGGTCCAAAAACATTCAGTACTTC. Translated, it gives CSARYQGGSKNIQYF.

This clonotype was recorded many times. This chain uses TRBV5-1 with TRBJ1-2, with D unresolved. With 7 bases removed from V and 3 bases from J, the gap between germline ends came to 10 bases. Per germline, CDR1 SGHRS and CDR2 YFSETQ. The CDR3 loop spans 12 amino acids. CDR3 sequence: CASRRVDYGYTF. The CDR3, as DNA: TGCGCCAGCCGAAGAGTGGACTATGGCTACACCTTC.

A few counts support this clonotype. The chain recombines TRBV9 with TRBJ1-3, with a possible D match to TRBD1 (5 bases). The CDR3 covers 14 residues. Per the germline V gene, CDR1 is SGDLS and CDR2 is YYNGEE. The V end was cut by 3 bases, the J end by 5 bases, with 12 bases between. The CDR3 loop is CASSADGGRNTIYF. The CDR3 DNA reads as TGTGCCAGCAGCGCGGACGGGGGACGAAACACCATATATTTT.

The sample holds many counts of this clonotype. Compared with germline, one end of the junction differs, possibly owing to a read error. The gene calls are TRBV5-1 and TRBJ1-1; D gene unclear. Per germline, CDR1 SGHRS and CDR2 YFSETQ. The CDR3 has 14 amino acids. In nucleotides, the CDR3 is TGTGCCAGCAGCTTAACGGCCGGGAACACTGAAGCTTTCTTT. Its translation: CASSLTAGNTEAFF.

The chain carries TRBV13 and TRBJ1-4; D is unresolved. The CDR3 has 13 amino acids. Per germline, CDR1 PRHDT and CDR2 FYEKMQ (reference sequence). Trimming removed 1 base from V and 8 bases from J, with 8 bases in between. The CDR3 nucleotides read TGTGCCAGCAGCTTAGAAGGCAAGGAAAAACTGTTTTTT. It is translated as CASSLEGKEKLFF.

This clonotype was observed a handful of times. The chain is built from TRBV5-1 and TRBJ2-7, with TRBD2 matching 7 bases. V shed 0 bases, J shed 5 bases, and the junction held 8 bases outside the gene matches. The CDR3 runs 15 residues. CDR1 and CDR2 (germline): SGHRS, YFSETQ. The CDR3 bases are TGCGCCAGCAGCTTGGTTGGGACTAAGGGACACGAGCAGTACTTC. Translated: CASSLVGTKGHEQYF.

This sequence joins TRBV4-1 and TRBJ1-4; D not certain. V gave up 4 bases and J gave up 3 bases, with 18 bases separating them. Germline assignment: CDR1 MGHRA and CDR2 YSYEKL. This CDR3 contains 17 residues. The CDR3 DNA reads TGCGCCAGCAGCCCCCCTGTTGGACGGTTGGCTAATGAAAAACTGTTTTTT. This translates into CASSPPVGRLANEKLFF.

This clonotype was counted many times. The chain combines TRBV19 with TRBJ1-1; D gene ambiguous. Trimming removed 7 bases from V and 3 bases from J, with 15 bases in between. CDR1 is LNHDA, CDR2 SQIVND, per germline (reference sequence). This CDR3 contains 14 residues. The CDR3 DNA follows: TGTGCCAGTATGGAGGGCTATATGGACACTGAAGCTTTCTTT. Translated, it gives CASMEGYMDTEAFF.

This clonotype was observed a few times. This chain joins TRBV2 and TRBJ1-3; 11 positions agree with TRBD1. After removal of 7 bases from V and 0 bases from J, the junction contained 2 bases not matched to a gene. The CDR3 is 15 amino acids. Germline V gives CDR1 SNHLY, CDR2 FYNNEI. This CDR3 reads CASTGQGASGNTIYF. In DNA form, the CDR3 reads TGTGCCAGCACAGGACAGGGGGCCTCTGGAAACACCATATATTTT.

The table lists this clonotype with many counts. The DNA for the CDR3 is TGTGCCAGTAAAGGGGGCTACACCTTC. It codes for CASKGGYTF. This chain uses TRBV19 with TRBJ1-2; D unresolved. Per the germline V gene, CDR1 is LNHDA and CDR2 is SQIVND (reference sequence). This CDR3 has 9 residues. V gave up 7 bases and J gave up 8 bases, with 5 bases separating them.

This clonotype was observed a handful of times. The J gene is TRBJ1-2, the V gene TRBV28; D is ambiguous. The CDR3 contains 16 residues. Germline CDR1 MDHEN, CDR2 SYDVKM. The V and J ends lost 5 bases and 2 bases respectively, with 18 bases between them. CDR3 sequence: CASSSLPAAVNYGYTF. As DNA, the CDR3 is TGTGCCAGCAGTAGTCTTCCGGCGGCGGTGAACTATGGCTACACCTTC.

This clonotype was recorded at least ten times. This rearrangement joins TRBV2 to TRBJ1-1; D might be TRBD1 (5 bases). The V gene lost 1 base and the J gene lost 0 bases, with 6 bases spanning the gap. CDR1 is SNHLY, CDR2 FYNNEI, per germline. The CDR3 spans 14 residues. CDR3 DNA sequence: TGTGCCAGCAGTGAAGGACAGTTGAACACTGAAGCTTTCTTT. This sequence encodes CASSEGQLNTEAFF.

A remark on this clonotype: With a much larger clone just one base away, this may be a read error. The chain employs TRBV27 and TRBJ1-5, with D perhaps matching TRBD1 (6 bases). The CDR3 spans 15 residues. Germline V gene data show CDR1 as MNHEY and CDR2 as SMNVEV (reference sequence). V was trimmed by 8 bases and J by 4 bases, leaving 18 bases between them. CDR3 sequence (DNA): TGTGCCAGCTCACACGGACAGAGCAGAAATCAGCCCCAGCATTTT. It is translated as CASSHGQSRNQPQHF.

This clonotype occurred a few times. This could be a read error, since a much larger clone is one nucleotide away. This chain connects TRBV5-1 to TRBJ1-5, with D possibly TRBD1 on 6 matching bases. This CDR3 is built from 14 residues. V dropped 4 bases and J dropped 9 bases, with 17 bases sitting between them. Germline V gene sequence: CDR1 SGHRS, CDR2 YFSETQ. CDR3 sequence: CASSTQGGDRPQHF. CDR3 nucleotides: TGCGCCAGCAGCACACAGGGAGGGGATCGGCCCCAGCATTTT. Complete variable domain (other parts from reference TRBV5-1 and TRBJ1-5): KAGVTQTPRYLIKTRGQQVTLSCSPISGHRSVSWYQQTPGQGLQFLFEYFSETQRNKGNFPGRFSGRQFSNSRSEMNVSTLELGDSALYLCASSTQGGDRPQHFGDGTRLSIL.

V and J are TRBV30 and TRBJ2-5, with 10 bases matching TRBD2. Germline V lookup: CDR1 GTSNPN, CDR2 SVGIG (reference sequence). V dropped 4 bases and J dropped 5; count of bases not matched to a gene: 4. This CDR3 has 13 amino acids. Written as DNA, the CDR3 is TGTGCCTGGAACAGCGGGGGGGCGGAGACCCAGTACTTC. This codes for CAWNSGGAETQYF.

Regarding this clonotype: This may stem from a read error, because a much larger clone lies one nucleotide away. This CDR3 is missing its conserved last phenylalanine or tryptophan, likely due to a read error. This chain connects TRBV7-9 to TRBJ1-5, with a tentative D call TRBD1 (5 bases). Germline V CDR1 and CDR2: SEHNR, FQNEAQ (reference sequence). Trimming took 0 bases from V and 3 from J, leaving 6 bases between them. The CDR3 totals 14 residues. The CDR3 region has the DNA TGTGCCAGCAGCTTAGCGACAGACAATCAGCCCCAGCATTCT. It specifies CASSLATDNQPQHS.

This clonotype was observed many times. The chain uses TRBV7-3 and TRBJ1-2, with D hard to call. The ends were cut back, 5 bases at V and 4 bases at J, with 11 bases in the middle. Germline V gene lookup returns CDR1 SGHTA and CDR2 FQGTGA. The CDR3 runs 13 residues. CDR3 protein: CASSPEWGYGYTF. The CDR3 nucleotides read TGTGCCAGCAGCCCCGAATGGGGCTATGGCTACACCTTC.

This rearrangement joins TRBV4-1 to TRBJ2-5; 9 nucleotides line up with TRBD1. This CDR3 has 15 residues. V gave up 4 bases and J gave up 1 base; unmatched junction bases: 4. Per germline, CDR1 MGHRA and CDR2 YSYEKL. This CDR3 reads CASSRDRVGQETQYF. The CDR3 nucleotides are TGCGCCAGCAGCCGGGACAGGGTAGGCCAAGAGACCCAGTACTTC.

This clonotype was observed many times. This sequence joins TRBV7-2 and TRBJ1-1, with D possibly being TRBD1 (6 bases). The CDR3 covers 17 residues. Trimming pared 0 bases from V and 7 bases from J, leaving 21 bases between. Germline V gene data show CDR1 as SGHTA and CDR2 as FQGNSA. In DNA form, the CDR3 reads TGTGCCAGCAGCTTAGCGCGCCAGGTGGCAGGGGCCGATGAAGCTTTCTTT. Protein sequence: CASSLARQVAGADEAFF.

The chain couples TRBV5-6 to TRBJ2-7; D remains unclear. The germline gives CDR1 SGHDT, CDR2 YYEEEE. The CDR3 runs 13 residues. V was clipped by 2 bases and J by 4 bases, with 10 bases between them. This CDR3 reads CASSFSADYEQYF. The CDR3, as DNA: TGTGCCAGCAGCTTTTCGGCGGATTACGAGCAGTACTTC.

This clonotype has ten or more counts. V and J are TRBV2 and TRBJ2-5; 8 bases are a match to TRBD1. CDR1 and CDR2 from the germline V gene are SNHLY and FYNNEI. The J segment lost 2 bases and the V segment lost 3 bases, leaving 2 bases of the junction unmatched. This CDR3 spans 14 amino acids. The CDR3 DNA is TGTGCCAGCAGTGACAGGACAGGGCAAGAGACCCAGTACTTC. The encoded protein is CASSDRTGQETQYF.

V usage is TRBV12-3 or TRBV12-4 and J usage is TRBJ1-1; 9 positions agree with TRBD1. The CDR3 runs 17 residues. The V gene end was trimmed by 3 bases and the J gene end by 4 bases; junction bases not matched to a gene: 12. CDR3: CASSLSYFGDRVTEAFF. The CDR3 DNA sequence: TGTGCCAGCAGTTTGAGTTATTTTGGGGACAGGGTCACTGAAGCTTTCTTT.

This clonotype was picked up a small number of times. This sequence joins TRBV6-2 or TRBV6-3 and TRBJ1-3; D not certain. V lost 0 bases and J lost 2, with 11 bases in between. The CDR3 covers 16 residues. CDR1 is MNHEY and CDR2 is SVGEGT in the germline V gene. For the CDR3, the DNA is TGTGCCAGCAGTTACTCGATGGCTGGGGCTGGAAACACCATATATTTT. The encoded protein is CASSYSMAGAGNTIYF.

This clonotype was detected many times. The J gene is TRBJ2-7, the V gene TRBV28; 7 bases fit TRBD1. Germline assignment: CDR1 MDHEN and CDR2 SYDVKM. Trimming removed 11 bases from V and 3 bases from J; junction bases left unmatched: 10. The CDR3 covers 13 residues. In DNA form, the CDR3 reads TGTGCCCGGCGATCGGGACAGAGCTACGAGCAGTACTTC. Residues: CARRSGQSYEQYF.

This clonotype was seen repeatedly, ten times or more. CDR3 loop: CASSFPPFSSYEQYF. The CDR3 DNA follows: TGTGCCAGCAGTTTTCCTCCGTTTAGCTCCTACGAGCAGTACTTC. J is TRBJ2-7 and V is TRBV6-2 or TRBV6-3; no reliable D call. CDR1 MNHEY and CDR2 SVGEGT come from the germline V gene. Trimming stripped 4 bases from V and 0 bases from J, with 13 bases between. The CDR3 totals 15 residues.

This clonotype was seen a handful of times. The genes are TRBV9 and TRBJ1-3; D possibly corresponds to TRBD1 (6 bases). Trimming shortened V by 0 bases and J by 0 bases, and 13 bases separated the two germline ends. Germline CDR1 is SGDLS and CDR2 is YYNGEE. The CDR3 sequence is 17 residues long. CDR3 coding DNA: TGTGCCAGCAGCGTAGGCTGGGGACAAACCTCTGGAAACACCATATATTTT. Its translation is CASSVGWGQTSGNTIYF.

This clonotype was detected only a few times. The rearrangement uses TRBV7-2 and TRBJ1-5, with D perhaps TRBD1 (5 bases). CDR1 is SGHTA, CDR2 FQGNSA, per germline. The CDR3 consists of 14 residues. The germline V and J ends were trimmed by 5 bases and 2 bases, with 10 bases remaining between them. CDR3 bases: TGTGCCAGCAGCGGGGGGGTGGGCAATCAGCCCCAGCATTTT. It is translated as CASSGGVGNQPQHF. Complete variable domain (other parts from reference TRBV7-2 and TRBJ1-5): GAGVSQSPSNKVTEKGKDVELRCDPISGHTALYWYRQSLGQGLEFLIYFQGNSAPDKSGLPSDRFSAERTGGSVSTLTIQRTQQEDSAVYLCASSGGVGNQPQHFGDGTRLSIL.

This clonotype came up a few times. V gene TRBV5-1 combines with J gene TRBJ2-2; TRBD1 matches at 7 bases. V trimming: 4 bases; J trimming: 5 bases; junction bases outside the gene matches: 5. The CDR3 is 14 residues long. CDR1 and CDR2 (germline): SGHRS, YFSETQ. CDR3 sequence (DNA): TGCGCCAGCAGCCCCGGGACAGAGACCGGGGAGCTGTTTTTT. Translating gives CASSPGTETGELFF. The variable domain in full, with the rest retrieved from reference TRBV5-1 and TRBJ2-2, is KAGVTQTPRYLIKTRGQQVTLSCSPISGHRSVSWYQQTPGQGLQFLFEYFSETQRNKGNFPGRFSGRQFSNSRSEMNVSTLELGDSALYLCASSPGTETGELFFGEGSRLTVL.

This chain connects TRBV19 to TRBJ1-2, with D possibly TRBD1 on 6 matching bases. Per germline, CDR1 LNHDA and CDR2 SQIVND (reference sequence). The CDR3 length is 12 residues. The germline V and J ends were trimmed by 7 bases and 5 bases, with 11 bases remaining between them. CDR3 protein: CASTRQEYGYTF. The CDR3 bases are TGTGCCAGTACCCGACAGGAATATGGCTACACCTTC. The full variable domain, its missing parts supplied by reference TRBV19 and TRBJ1-2, is DGGITQSPKYLFRKEGQNVTLSCEQNLNHDAMYWYRQDPGQGLRLIYYSQIVNDFQKGDIAEGYSVSREKKESFPLTVTSAQKNPTAFYLCASTRQEYGYTFGSGTRLTVV.

This clonotype was observed many times. The chain combines TRBV28 with TRBJ2-7; D gene unclear. The V end was cut by 6 bases, the J end by 2 bases, with 8 bases between. The CDR3 covers 12 residues. CDR1 and CDR2 from the germline V gene are MDHEN and SYDVKM. CDR3 nucleotides: TGTGCCAGCAGGGCTAGGACCTACGAGCAGTACTTC. Its protein is CASRARTYEQYF.